A single sample is the source of the 5 T cell receptor beta chains below, sequenced in a study of OX40 agonist ivuxolimab in advanced cancers. TCRdb's table, derived via immunoSEQ multiplex PCR, lists solely in-frame clones and lacks some. Of around 90,000 clones in the sample, about 87% are singletons; the top ten hold around 7%. The sample in question was CD4+ or CD8+ T cells sorted from blood, obtained in a trial of the OX40 agonist ivuxolimab. Receptor source: an adult with an advanced solid tumor such as melanoma, head and neck, liver or kidney cancer.

The chain carries TRBV23-1 and TRBJ1-5; D gene unclear. TRBV23-1 is reported as an ORF; its role is uncertain. The V and J ends lost 10 bases and 6 bases respectively, with 13 bases between them. The length of the CDR3 is 12 residues. The CDR3 sequence is CATPRVIQPQHF. CDR3 DNA sequence: TGCGCCACCCCAAGGGTGATTCAGCCCCAGCATTTT.

The chain is built from TRBV7-2 and TRBJ2-3; 9 bases line up with TRBD2. Germline V gene data show CDR1 as SGHTA and CDR2 as FQGNSA. The CDR3 consists of 15 residues. The J segment lost 6 bases and the V segment lost 5 bases, leaving 9 bases of the junction unmatched. DNA for the CDR3: TGTGCCAGCAGCCCTAGCCGGACTAGCGTCGATACGCAGTATTTT. Translation gives CASSPSRTSVDTQYF.

The rearrangement uses TRBV9 and TRBJ1-1; D gene ambiguous. CDR1 is SGDLS and CDR2 is YYNGEE in the germline V gene. V gave up 0 bases and J gave up 6 bases, with 9 bases separating them. The CDR3 sequence is 13 residues long. For the CDR3, the DNA is TGTGCCAGCAGCGTAGCTCCGGACTCTGAAGCTTTCTTT. Amino acid sequence: CASSVAPDSEAFF.

This chain joins TRBV6-5 and TRBJ2-3, with TRBD2 matching over 7 bases. The CDR3 spans 16 residues. The germline gives CDR1 MNHEY, CDR2 SVGAGI. The ends lost 1 base at V and 0 bases at J; junction bases unmatched: 4. The chain's CDR3 is CASSYLASGSTDTQYF. The CDR3 region has the DNA TGTGCCAGCAGTTACTTGGCTAGCGGTAGCACAGATACGCAGTATTTT.

The rearrangement uses TRBV19 and TRBJ2-1; D is possibly TRBD1 or TRBD2 (5 bases each). Germline V lookup: CDR1 LNHDA, CDR2 SQIVND (reference sequence). V dropped 3 bases and J dropped 0 bases, with 9 bases sitting between them. The CDR3 spans 15 residues. CDR3 sequence reads: CASSIRDDSYNEQFF. The CDR3 bases are TGTGCCAGTAGTATCCGGGACGACTCCTACAATGAGCAGTTCTTC.